Listed below are T cell receptor beta chains from one sample, sequenced in a study of vaccination effects on CD4 cells after COVID-19. The antigens of these receptors remain unknown. This table comes from immunoSEQ multiplex PCR, and its TCRdb copy is limited to in-frame clones, with some not included. The sample holds tens of thousands of clones; roughly 76% are singletons and the top ten take 0.85% to 1%. Specimen: CD4+ T cells from PBMCs cultured with HCoV-OC43 spike peptides, collected after COVID-19 vaccination. The source of these receptors is a human donor who received a COVID-19 vaccine. The CDR3 runs from the conserved cysteine through the conserved F or W. D genes are given only for firm matches. For some rows the clone size is stated as once, few or many, or as a class when expanded; others skip it.

>-|TRBV7-2|13|-|TRBJ2-3
CASSDFRTDTQYF
TGTGCCAGCAGCGACTTTAGGACAGATACGCAGTATTTT
>TRBD2|TRBV9|16|-|TRBJ2-5
CASSVGGGGAQETQYF
TGTGCCAGCAGCGTAGGTGGCGGGGGGGCCCAAGAGACCCAGTACTTC
>-|TRBV3-1/TRBV3-2|18|-|TRBJ1-6
CASSQDPTNQASGSPLHF
TGTGCCAGCAGCCAAGATCCCACGAATCAGGCGTCGGGTTCACCCCTCCACTTT
>TRBD1|TRBV7-8|15|-|TRBJ2-3
CASSPKRQGPDTQYF
TGTGCCAGCAGCCCCAAACGACAGGGTCCAGATACGCAGTATTTT
>TRBD2|TRBV10-2|17|-|TRBJ2-3
CASSVPLAGGPADTQYF
TGCGCCAGCAGCGTTCCTCTAGCGGGGGGGCCTGCAGATACGCAGTATTTT
>TRBD2|TRBV6-1|17|-|TRBJ2-3
CASSEALRGGVIDTQYF
TGTGCCAGCAGTGAAGCGCTTCGCGGGGGGGTTATAGATACGCAGTATTTT
>-|TRBV10-2|13|-|TRBJ2-3
CASETGYTDTQYF
TGCGCCAGCGAGACCGGATACACAGATACGCAGTATTTT
>-|TRBV6-5|15|few|TRBJ2-3
CASSYSRWVTDTQYF
TGTGCCAGCAGTTACTCGAGGTGGGTCACAGATACGCAGTATTTT
>TRBD1|TRBV9|15|-|TRBJ1-3
CASSPPGQGSHTIYF
TGTGCCAGCAGCCCCCCAGGACAGGGATCGCACACCATATATTTT
>TRBD1|TRBV11-2|16|-|TRBJ2-3
CASSNPQGGTTDTQYF
TGTGCCAGCAGCAACCCACAGGGGGGAACCACAGATACGCAGTATTTT
>-|TRBV5-1|12|-|TRBJ2-3
CASSLEADTQYF
TGCGCCAGCAGCTTGGAAGCAGATACGCAGTATTTT
>-|TRBV19|13|-|TRBJ2-1
CASKGRQYNEQFF
TGTGCCAGTAAGGGCAGGCAGTACAATGAGCAGTTCTTC
>-|TRBV5-1|15|-|TRBJ1-3
CASSALGVSGNTIYF
TGCGCCAGCAGCGCCCTGGGGGTCTCTGGAAACACCATATATTTT
>TRBD1|TRBV6-1|14|-|TRBJ1-5
CASSEFRGQQPQHF
TGTGCCAGCAGTGAATTTAGGGGGCAACAGCCCCAGCATTTT
>TRBD1|TRBV24-1|16|-|TRBJ2-1
CATSDLRDRGFNEQFF
TGTGCCACCAGTGATTTAAGGGACAGGGGATTCAATGAGCAGTTCTTC
>-|TRBV7-2|19|-|TRBJ2-2
CASSFYPFRAGVNTGELFF
TGTGCCAGCAGCTTCTACCCCTTCAGGGCAGGGGTGAACACCGGGGAGCTGTTTTTT
>-|TRBV18|15|-|TRBJ2-1
CASSPPRRQDNEQFF
TGTGCCAGCTCACCACCGAGGCGACAGGACAATGAGCAGTTCTTC
>-|TRBV18|15|few|TRBJ2-2
CASSPRQVGTGELFF
TGTGCCAGCTCACCGCGGCAGGTTGGCACCGGGGAGCTGTTTTTT
>TRBD1|TRBV6-5|15|-|TRBJ2-1
CASSQDRGPYNEQFF
TGTGCCAGCAGCCAAGACAGGGGACCCTACAATGAGCAGTTCTTC
>TRBD1|TRBV3-1/TRBV3-2|15|once|TRBJ2-5
CASSQDSTGVRTQYF
TGTGCCAGCAGCCAAGATTCGACAGGGGTTAGGACCCAGTACTTC
>TRBD1|TRBV11-2|16|-|TRBJ1-1
CASSTEGTAMNTEAFF
TGTGCCAGCAGTACAGAAGGGACAGCTATGAACACTGAAGCTTTCTTT
>TRBD2|TRBV29-1|14|once|TRBJ2-2
CSAERGGRTGELFF
TGCAGCGCCGAACGGGGAGGGCGAACCGGGGAGCTGTTTTTT
>TRBD2|TRBV5-8|17|-|TRBJ2-5
CASTPLTSVGVGETQYF
TGTGCCAGCACCCCTCTGACTAGCGTCGGGGTGGGAGAGACCCAGTACTTC
>-|TRBV2|13|once|TRBJ2-5
CASSYIGGETQYF
TGTGCCAGCAGCTACATCGGAGGGGAGACCCAGTACTTC
>TRBD1|TRBV19|15|-|TRBJ1-2
CASSISRGQDYGYTF
TGTGCCAGTAGTATATCCAGGGGGCAAGACTATGGCTACACCTTC
>-|TRBV5-6|15|-|TRBJ2-5
CASSLTGGPQETQYF
TGTGCCAGCAGCTTGACCGGGGGTCCTCAAGAGACCCAGTACTTC
>TRBD2|TRBV19|15|-|TRBJ2-3
CASSTSRGGADTQYF
TGTGCCAGTAGTACCTCCCGCGGGGGGGCGGATACGCAGTATTTT
>-|TRBV6-2/TRBV6-3|14|-|TRBJ2-2
CASSHSSGVGELFF
TGTGCCAGCAGTCACTCCTCGGGGGTCGGGGAGCTGTTTTTT
>-|TRBV19|14|-|TRBJ1-2
CASTNDRATRGYTF
TGTGCCAGTACTAACGACAGAGCCACGAGGGGCTACACCTTC
>TRBD1|TRBV3-1/TRBV3-2|16|-|TRBJ1-2
CASSQADRGFYYGYTF
TGTGCCAGCAGCCAAGCCGACAGGGGATTTTACTATGGCTACACCTTC
>-|TRBV25-1|16|-|TRBJ1-4
CASAPAGALTNEKLFF
TGTGCCAGCGCCCCCGCGGGGGCTCTGACTAATGAAAAACTGTTTTTT
>-|TRBV12-5|17|-|TRBJ1-1
CASGLVLERRMNTEAFF
TGTGCTAGTGGTTTGGTACTCGAAAGGCGAATGAACACTGAAGCTTTCTTT
>-|TRBV4-1|16|-|TRBJ1-5
CASSQAYAGGGQPQHF
TGCGCCAGCAGCCAAGCCTACGCGGGGGGTGGTCAGCCCCAGCATTTT
>-|TRBV3-1/TRBV3-2|16|-|TRBJ1-6
CASSQDTGSYNSPLHF
TGTGCCAGCAGCCAAGATACGGGCTCCTATAATTCACCCCTCCACTTT
>-|TRBV6-5|15|-|TRBJ1-1
CASRLQGGGNTEAFF
TGTGCCAGCAGACTTCAAGGGGGGGGGAACACTGAAGCTTTCTTT
>TRBD2|TRBV24-1|14|-|TRBJ2-5
CATSGGAGGETQYF
TGTGCCACCAGTGGTGGGGCCGGGGGGGAGACCCAGTACTTC
>-|TRBV14|13|-|TRBJ1-2
CASAGGLGYGYTF
TGTGCCAGCGCCGGGGGCCTGGGGTATGGCTACACCTTC
>-|TRBV7-9|13|-|TRBJ1-2
CASSTDRKYGYTF
TGTGCCAGCAGCACGGACAGAAAATATGGCTACACCTTC
>-|TRBV7-3|14|-|TRBJ2-1
CASSLMGGDNEQFF
TGTGCCAGCAGCTTAATGGGGGGCGATAACGAGCAGTTCTTC
>-|TRBV30|12|few|TRBJ1-5
CAWTQGGQPQHF
TGTGCCTGGACGCAGGGAGGTCAGCCCCAGCATTTT
>-|TRBV7-6|16|few|TRBJ2-1
CASSLAVWKGYNEQFF
TGTGCCAGCAGCTTAGCGGTATGGAAGGGCTACAATGAGCAGTTCTTC